A single sample is the source of the 21 T cell receptor beta chains below, sequenced in a study of OX40 agonist ivuxolimab in advanced cancers. Libraries were built with the immunoSEQ multiplex PCR assay. This immuneACCESS table, as held by TCRdb, lists in-frame sequences with V and J called but not all clones. Of the missing ones, under half trace to an unresolved V gene in checked studies; the others have no known cause. A total of 35,000 to 50,000 clones appear in this sample, 70% to 85% of them only once. The ten largest clonotypes hold roughly 24% of the sample. The source was CD4+ or CD8+ T cells sorted from blood, collected in a trial of the OX40 agonist ivuxolimab. These receptors were obtained from an adult with an advanced solid tumor such as melanoma, head and neck, liver or kidney cancer.

The chain carries TRBV18 and TRBJ2-1, with D possibly matching TRBD1 (5 bases). The germline V gene has CDR1 KGHSH and CDR2 LQKENI. The CDR3 length is 16 residues. Between the trimmed V and J ends, which lost 1 base and 7 bases, there was a span of 17 bases. The CDR3 region is CASSPQVPGFRNEQFF. The CDR3 DNA reads TGTGCCAGCTCACCACAAGTCCCAGGGTTTAGAAATGAGCAGTTCTTC.

The chain uses TRBV19 and TRBJ2-7, with TRBD2 identical over 10 bases. After removal of 3 bases from V and 3 bases from J, the junction contained 5 bases not matched to a gene. The CDR3 is 15 amino acids. CDR1 and CDR2 (germline): LNHDA, SQIVND (reference sequence). The CDR3 protein is CASSMSSGGHYEQYF. The CDR3, as DNA: TGTGCCAGTAGTATGTCTAGCGGGGGCCACTACGAGCAGTACTTC.

The chain has TRBV5-6 and TRBJ2-1, with unresolved D. Germline assignment: CDR1 SGHDT and CDR2 YYEEEE. Trimming pared 4 bases from V and 4 bases from J, leaving 9 bases between. The CDR3 sequence is 13 residues long. CDR3 in amino acids: CASSMVAYNEQFF. The CDR3 region has the DNA TGTGCCAGCAGCATGGTGGCTTACAATGAGCAGTTCTTC. Full variable domain (missing parts from reference TRBV5-6 and TRBJ2-1): DAGVTQSPTHLIKTRGQQVTLRCSPKSGHDTVSWYQQALGQGPQFIFQYYEEEERQRGNFPDRFSGHQFPNYSSELNVNALLLGDSALYLCASSMVAYNEQFFGPGTRLTVL.

This clone came up once. The DNA for the CDR3 is TGTGCCAGTAAAGGGGTGCTGGTGACCCAGTACTTC. This encodes CASKGVLVTQYF. The chain couples TRBV19 to TRBJ2-5, with D perhaps matching TRBD1 (5 bases). The CDR3 covers 12 residues. Germline CDR1 reads LNHDA; CDR2 reads SQIVND (reference sequence). V lost 7 bases to trimming and J lost 7 bases, with 13 bases between them.

The V gene is TRBV28, the J gene TRBJ2-7; TRBD2 might be the D (5 bases). CDR3 length equals 16 residues. Trimming shortened V by 7 bases and J by 6 bases, and 25 bases separated the two germline ends. In germline, CDR1 is MDHEN, CDR2 SYDVKM. The CDR3 nucleotides read TGTGCCAGCAACCTAGGGCCTTTACTAGGTGCCTCCGAGCAGTACTTC. As protein: CASNLGPLLGASEQYF.

The chain carries TRBV30 and TRBJ2-1, with a possible D match to TRBD1 (5 bases). The V and J ends lost 7 bases and 5 bases respectively, with 12 bases between them. The CDR3 is 12 amino acids. The germline CDR1 and CDR2 sequences are GTSNPN and SVGIG (reference sequence). The CDR3 is CAFSRVDNEQFF. The CDR3 DNA reads TGTGCCTTTTCCAGGGTAGACAATGAGCAGTTCTTC.

V usage is TRBV5-4 and J usage is TRBJ1-2; 7 bases fit TRBD1. The CDR3 consists of 14 residues. Germline CDR1 SGHNT, CDR2 YYREEE (reference sequence). The trim removed 3 bases at V and 4 bases at J, leaving 6 bases unmatched. The CDR3 sequence is CASSWGRGTYGYTF. In DNA form, the CDR3 reads TGTGCCAGCAGCTGGGGCAGGGGGACCTATGGCTACACCTTC. Looking up the rest from reference TRBV5-4 and TRBJ1-2 gives the full variable domain: ETGVTQSPTHLIKTRGQQVTLRCSSQSGHNTVSWYQQALGQGPQFIFQYYREEENGRGNFPPRFSGLQFPNYSSELNVNALELDDSALYLCASSWGRGTYGYTFGSGTRLTVV.

The rearrangement links TRBV7-2 to TRBJ2-5; D remains unclear. With 5 bases removed from V and 5 bases from J, the gap between germline ends came to 15 bases. The CDR3 has 14 residues. The V gene's germline CDR1 is SGHTA and CDR2 FQGNSA. CDR3 sequence: CASSPRARWETQYF. CDR3 bases: TGTGCCAGCAGCCCCCGGGCCCGATGGGAGACCCAGTACTTC.

The V call is TRBV15, the J call TRBJ2-2, with D hard to call. Germline CDR1 LNHNV, CDR2 YYDKDF (reference sequence). The germline V and J ends were trimmed by 0 bases and 4 bases, with 15 bases remaining between them. The CDR3 loop spans 17 amino acids. The CDR3 here is CATSRDDLGSTTGELFF. CDR3 nucleotide sequence: TGTGCCACCAGCAGAGATGATTTGGGATCGACCACCGGGGAGCTGTTTTTT.

The V and J genes are TRBV27 and TRBJ1-4, with 9 bases identical to TRBD1. In germline, CDR1 is MNHEY, CDR2 SMNVEV (reference sequence). V was clipped by 3 bases and J by 12 bases; unmatched bases: 5. The CDR3 has 13 amino acids. CDR3 nucleotides: TGTGCCAGCAGTTTCGGACAGGGGTTGGAACTGTTTTTT. This gives the protein CASSFGQGLELFF.

This chain links TRBV28 with TRBJ1-1; maybe TRBD1 (6 bases). Germline V gene lookup returns CDR1 MDHEN and CDR2 SYDVKM. This CDR3 spans 16 amino acids. V lost 5 bases, J lost 0 bases, and 16 bases lay in between. The CDR3, as DNA: TGTGCCAGCAGTACGTTGAGGGAGGGGGTGAACACTGAAGCTTTCTTT. Protein product: CASSTLREGVNTEAFF.

The chain recombines TRBV9 with TRBJ1-1; TRBD1 matches 7 bases. This CDR3 has 14 amino acids. V trimming: 5 bases; J trimming: 0 bases; junction bases outside the gene matches: 4. The germline gives CDR1 SGDLS, CDR2 YYNGEE. The CDR3 is CASRAGTVNTEAFF. Written as DNA, the CDR3 is TGTGCCAGCAGAGCCGGGACAGTGAACACTGAAGCTTTCTTT. Together with reference TRBV9 and TRBJ1-1, the CDR3 gives the full variable domain: DSGVTQTPKHLITATGQRVTLRCSPRSGDLSVYWYQQSLDQGLQFLIQYYNGEERAKGNILERFSAQQFPDLHSELNLSSLELGDSALYFCASRAGTVNTEAFFGQGTRLTVV.

The chain is built from TRBV27 and TRBJ2-5; either TRBD1 or TRBD2 may fit D (6 bases each). TRBJ2-7 explains the end of the DNA better; the J call may be wrong. The CDR3 sequence is 14 residues long. CDR1 and CDR2 from the germline V gene are MNHEY and SMNVEV (reference sequence). The CDR3 region has the DNA TGTGCCAGCAGTTACGGGGGCAGGCGGTACGAGCAGTACTTC. Its protein product is CASSYGGRRYEQYF.

In this sample, this clone turned up a few times. The chain carries TRBV6-1 and TRBJ2-7, with 10 bases lining up with TRBD1. The CDR3 runs to 15 residues. Germline CDR1 reads MNHNS; CDR2 reads SASEGT. Unmatched junction bases numbered 10, after V lost 7 bases and J lost 4 bases. The CDR3 is CASKQAGQGTYEQYF. The DNA of the CDR3 is TGTGCCAGCAAGCAAGCGGGACAGGGGACGTACGAGCAGTACTTC.

The chain combines TRBV4-1 with TRBJ2-3, with a weak D call TRBD2 (6 bases). Looked up from germline, CDR1 is MGHRA and CDR2 is YSYEKL. The CDR3 is made up of 17 amino acids. The ends were cut back, 3 bases at V and 4 bases at J, with 20 bases in the middle. CDR3 in DNA: TGCGCCAGCAGCCAGGCGGTGACGGAGGGGTGGGCAGATACGCAGTATTTT. Translating it yields CASSQAVTEGWADTQYF.

V and J are TRBV5-6 and TRBJ2-7; TRBD2 matches 11 bases. Germline values: CDR1 SGHDT, CDR2 YYEEEE. The trim removed 4 bases at V and 3 bases at J, leaving 6 bases unmatched. This CDR3 region has 15 residues. The CDR3 protein is CASSETSGELYEQYF. The DNA for the CDR3 is TGTGCCAGCAGCGAGACTAGCGGGGAGCTCTACGAGCAGTACTTC.

The CDR3, as DNA: TGTGCCAGCAGTTACTCAGCAGGGGGCTTTGAAGCTTTCTTT. Amino acids: CASSYSAGGFEAFF. The chain is built from TRBV6-5 and TRBJ1-1, with 8 bases identical to TRBD1. The J segment lost 7 bases and the V segment lost 0 bases, leaving 4 bases of the junction unmatched. Per the germline V gene, CDR1 is MNHEY and CDR2 is SVGAGI. The CDR3 is 14 amino acids.

The chain is built from TRBV28 and TRBJ2-7, with 7 bases aligning to TRBD2. CDR1 and CDR2 from the germline V gene are MDHEN and SYDVKM. This CDR3 is 14 amino acids long. J was trimmed by 4 bases and V by 8 bases; bases with no gene match: 11. CDR3 loop: CASLLGGSLYEQYF. CDR3 coding DNA: TGTGCCAGCCTTCTCGGCGGGAGCCTTTACGAGCAGTACTTC.

V is TRBV19 and J is TRBJ1-5, with D hard to call. The CDR3 is 13 residues long. V lost 5 bases to trimming and J lost 6 bases, with 11 bases between them. Germline values: CDR1 LNHDA, CDR2 SQIVND (reference sequence). The CDR3 protein is CASSWEWGQPQHF. The CDR3 DNA reads as TGTGCCAGTAGTTGGGAATGGGGTCAGCCCCAGCATTTT.

The V and J genes are TRBV7-2 and TRBJ2-5, with D unclear. V was clipped by 5 bases and J by 11 bases, with 12 bases between them. Germline V gene data show CDR1 as SGHTA and CDR2 as FQGNSA. This CDR3 has 11 amino acids. CDR3 loop: CASSPNQEQYF. DNA of the CDR3: TGTGCCAGCAGCCCCAATCAGGAGCAGTACTTC.

Comments on this clone: A read error is possible here, since a much larger clone lies one base away. The chain joins TRBV2 to TRBJ1-5, with D hard to call. The V gene's germline CDR1 is SNHLY and CDR2 FYNNEI. V was clipped by 5 bases and J by 0 bases, with 8 bases between them. The CDR3 has 14 amino acids. CDR3 protein: CASSLNNSNQPQHF. The CDR3 region has the DNA TGTGCCAGCAGTTTAAACAATAGCAATCAGCCCCAGCATTTT.